The next 23 T cell receptor beta chains were all read from a single sample in a study of glioma-infiltrating T cells. The iRepertoire nested amplicon-rescue multiplex PCR amplified TCR alpha and beta CDR3s from RNA. TCRdb passed the multiplex PCR reads through MiXCR, listing each CDR3 protein once. The table lists roughly 100,000 distinct CDR3 sequences, around 30% of them singletons. Input material: glioma tissue, nonneoplastic brain tissue, or PBMCs (not recorded which). The receptors here all came from a human donor with low-grade glioma or glioblastoma, undergoing nonglioma brain surgery, or in good health (not recorded which).

With regard to this clonotype: A read error may produce the germline difference seen at one junction end. The chain joins TRBV7-2 to TRBJ2-5; maybe TRBD2 (7 bases). Germline CDR1 reads SGHTA; CDR2 reads FQGNSA. This CDR3 has 18 residues. CDR3 sequence (DNA): TGTGCCTGCAGCTTAGAGAGCTTACAGGGAGGGAGTAGAGAGACCCAGTACTTC. Its protein is CACSLESLQGGSRETQYF. Variable domain in full (rest from reference TRBV7-2 and TRBJ2-5): GAGVSQSPSNKVTEKGKDVELRCDPISGHTALYWYRQSLGQGLEFLIYFQGNSAPDKSGLPSDRFSAERTGGSVSTLTIQRTQQEDSAVYLCACSLESLQGGSRETQYFGPGTRLLVL.

This chain links TRBV19 with TRBJ1-5; D might be TRBD1 (6 bases). Looked up from germline, CDR1 is LNHDA and CDR2 is SQIVND (reference sequence). The CDR3 spans 17 residues. Trimming removed 8 bases from V and 6 bases from J, with 26 bases in between. The CDR3 here is CASRKQGMDAHTQPQHF. The DNA for the CDR3 is TGTGCCAGTCGTAAACAGGGAATGGACGCACATACTCAGCCCCAGCATTTT. Together with reference TRBV19 and TRBJ1-5, the CDR3 gives the full variable domain: DGGITQSPKYLFRKEGQNVTLSCEQNLNHDAMYWYRQDPGQGLRLIYYSQIVNDFQKGDIAEGYSVSREKKESFPLTVTSAQKNPTAFYLCASRKQGMDAHTQPQHFGDGTRLSIL.

The count of this clonotype is one. The rearrangement joins TRBV6-9 to TRBJ2-7, with TRBD2 matching over 9 bases. V trimming: 3 bases; J trimming: 3 bases; junction bases outside the gene matches: 3. CDR3 size: 14 residues. From germline, CDR1 is MNHGY and CDR2 SVAAGI. CDR3 region: CASSYGSGGYEQYF. As DNA, the CDR3 is TGTGCCAGCAGTTACGGTAGCGGGGGCTACGAGCAGTACTTC.

This clonotype was seen repeatedly, ten times or more. The V call is TRBV28, the J call TRBJ1-5; D remains ambiguous. There are 13 residues in the CDR3. Trimming took off 5 bases at V and 4 bases at J, with 9 bases between the two ends. CDR1 and CDR2 from the germline V gene are MDHEN and SYDVKM. CDR3: CASSPGRNQPQHF. In DNA, the CDR3 is TGTGCCAGCAGTCCCGGACGGAATCAGCCCCAGCATTTT.

This chain uses TRBV7-9 with TRBJ2-2; 7 bases are shared with TRBD2. CDR3 length: 13 amino acids. CDR1 is SEHNR, CDR2 FQNEAQ, per germline (reference sequence). The V and J ends lost 5 bases and 3 bases, in that order; junction bases with no gene match: 0. The CDR3 nucleotides are TGTGCCAGCAGCAGCGGGGACACCGGGGAGCTGTTTTTT. Residues: CASSSGDTGELFF.

Details on this clonotype: A much bigger clone sits one base away, suggesting this may be a read error. The chain has TRBV4-3 and TRBJ1-2; D remains unclear. In germline, CDR1 is LGHNA, CDR2 YSLEER. The CDR3 is 13 residues long. The CDR3 DNA reads as TGCGCCAGCAGCCACCTCAATAACTATGTCTACACCTTC. Residues: CASSHLNNYVYTF.

With regard to this clonotype: This may be a read error, as it is one base from a much larger clone. The genes are TRBV7-6 and TRBJ1-5; no firm D call. Germline values: CDR1 SGHVS, CDR2 FNYEAQ. The CDR3 is 17 amino acids. V was shortened by 4 bases and J by 7 bases, with 23 bases between the two germline ends. This chain's CDR3 is CASSSLSPRRAGQPQHF. The CDR3 coding sequence is TGTGCCAGCAGCTCGCTTTCGCCTCGACGGGCAGGCCAGCCCCAGCATTTT.

This clonotype was found many times. This chain joins TRBV7-9 and TRBJ1-1, with no clear D. The length of the CDR3 is 12 residues. CDR1 and CDR2 from the germline V gene are SEHNR and FQNEAQ (reference sequence). V lost 8 bases and J lost 4, with 11 bases in between. For the CDR3, the DNA is TGTGCCAGCCCCCGTGAGGGCACTGAAGCTTTCTTT. Translating it yields CASPREGTEAFF.

There are a few counts of this clonotype. The rearrangement uses TRBV19 and TRBJ2-1; 9 bases agree with TRBD2. V lost 3 bases, J lost 5 bases, and 8 bases stayed unmatched. The CDR3 length is 16 residues. Germline V gene data show CDR1 as LNHDA and CDR2 as SQIVND (reference sequence). This CDR3 is CASSMRGGGAHNEQFF. The CDR3 nucleotides are TGTGCCAGTAGTATGAGGGGCGGGGGGGCCCACAATGAGCAGTTCTTC. Combining the CDR3 with reference TRBV19 and TRBJ2-1 gives the whole variable domain DGGITQSPKYLFRKEGQNVTLSCEQNLNHDAMYWYRQDPGQGLRLIYYSQIVNDFQKGDIAEGYSVSREKKESFPLTVTSAQKNPTAFYLCASSMRGGGAHNEQFFGPGTRLTVL.

The sample holds many counts of this clonotype. The chain carries TRBV3-1 and TRBJ2-1; 7 bases align to TRBD1. CDR1 is LGHDT, CDR2 YNNKEL, per germline (reference sequence). This CDR3 region has 14 residues. V trimming: 6 bases; J trimming: 4 bases; junction bases outside the gene matches: 6. The CDR3 bases are TGTGCCAGCAGTCCCGGGACAGCTTACAATGAGCAGTTCTTC. It encodes CASSPGTAYNEQFF.

The chain links TRBV7-2 to TRBJ2-2, with 8 bases aligning to TRBD1. The germline CDR1 and CDR2 sequences are SGHTA and FQGNSA. This CDR3 has 18 amino acids. V lost 5 bases and J lost 7; bases outside the gene matches: 18. The CDR3 here is CASSKTRSGQGEGGELFF. CDR3 DNA: TGTGCCAGCAGCAAAACCCGAAGCGGACAGGGAGAAGGCGGGGAGCTGTTTTTT.

Concerning this clonotype itself: A much larger clone lies one base from this, so it may be a read error. The gene calls are TRBV27 and TRBJ1-4; 8 bases align to TRBD1. Germline V lookup: CDR1 MNHEY, CDR2 SMNVEV (reference sequence). The CDR3 extends over 14 amino acids. V lost 4 bases to trimming and J lost 12 bases; unmatched junction nucleotides: 10. CDR3 region: CASSWDRSGEELFF. The CDR3 nucleotides are TGTGCCAGCAGTTGGGACAGGAGTGGGGAAGAACTGTTTTTT.

Worth noting for this clonotype: This may stem from a read error, because a much larger clone lies one nucleotide away. The chain recombines TRBV4-1 with TRBJ2-5, with D maybe TRBD1 (6 bases). The CDR3 sequence is 16 residues long. Germline V lookup: CDR1 MGHRA, CDR2 YSYEKL. The V end lost 4 bases, the J end lost 1 base, and 16 bases lay between the germline ends. CDR3 sequence: CASSPGAAAGQETQYF. As DNA, the CDR3 is TGCGCCAGCAGCCCAGGGGCAGCCGCTGGCCAAGAGACCCAGTACTTC.

The rearrangement uses TRBV18 and TRBJ2-5; D possibly corresponds to TRBD2 (6 bases). The CDR3 length is 14 residues. Trimming cost V 2 bases and J 2 bases, with 9 bases left between them. Germline V CDR1 and CDR2: KGHSH, LQKENI. In DNA, the CDR3 is TGTGCCAGCTCACCAACTAGCCAACAAGAGACCCAGTACTTC. Protein product: CASSPTSQQETQYF. The variable domain in full, with the rest retrieved from reference TRBV18 and TRBJ2-5, is NAGVMQNPRHLVRRRGQEARLRCSPMKGHSHVYWYRQLPEEGLKFMVYLQKENIIDESGMPKERFSAEFPKEGPSILRIQQVVRGDSAAYFCASSPTSQQETQYFGPGTRLLVL.

This clonotype was observed at least ten times. This chain uses TRBV7-2 with TRBJ2-5; tentatively, D is TRBD1 or TRBD2 (5 bases each). CDR3 size: 13 residues. CDR1 and CDR2 from the germline V gene are SGHTA and FQGNSA. V was shortened by 1 base and J by 6 bases, with 9 bases between the two germline ends. CDR3 in amino acids: CASSLVKGQTQYF. CDR3 bases: TGTGCCAGCAGCTTAGTTAAGGGACAGACCCAGTACTTC.

The table lists this clonotype with a few counts. The chain carries TRBV7-9 and TRBJ2-7; unclear D gene. V was cut by 1 base and J by 0 bases, with 13 bases left in between. The CDR3 runs 16 residues. Germline CDR1 is SEHNR and CDR2 is FQNEAQ (reference sequence). The DNA of the CDR3 is TGTGCCAGCAGCTTAGACCCAATGGACGGCTCCTACGAGCAGTACTTC. Translating it yields CASSLDPMDGSYEQYF.

There are many counts of this clonotype. The gene calls are TRBV6-1 and TRBJ2-1; D remains unclear. CDR1 MNHNS and CDR2 SASEGT come from the germline V gene. Trimming stripped 6 bases from V and 5 bases from J, with 5 bases between. There are 11 residues in the CDR3. This CDR3 is CASRENNEQFF. The CDR3 nucleotides read TGTGCCAGCAGGGAAAACAATGAGCAGTTCTTC.

The sample holds many counts of this clonotype. This chain uses TRBV7-6 with TRBJ1-1; D ambiguous. The germline V and J ends were trimmed by 2 bases and 4 bases, with 5 bases remaining between them. The CDR3 is 12 amino acids. Germline assignment: CDR1 SGHVS and CDR2 FNYEAQ. CDR3 region: CASSLKGTEAFF. CDR3 coding DNA: TGTGCCAGCAGCTTAAAAGGCACTGAAGCTTTCTTT.

In this sample, this clonotype turned up many times. This chain links TRBV6-1 with TRBJ1-2; TRBD1 aligns across 9 bases. V shed 6 bases and J 9 bases; nucleotides not matched to a gene: 11. Germline V gives CDR1 MNHNS, CDR2 SASEGT. CDR3 size: 14 residues. The CDR3 here is CASRPNRGLGSYTF. The DNA of the CDR3 is TGTGCCAGCAGACCAAACAGGGGGCTCGGGAGCTACACCTTC.

This clonotype was detected ten times or more. The rearrangement links TRBV4-3 to TRBJ2-7; D may match TRBD1 or TRBD2 (5 bases each). CDR1 is LGHNA and CDR2 is YSLEER in the germline V gene. The CDR3 runs 13 residues. V was pared by 5 bases and J by 10 bases, with 18 bases between. The CDR3 sequence: CASSIRPGTLQYF. In DNA, the CDR3 is TGCGCCAGCAGCATCCGACCGGGGACCCTACAGTACTTC.

Regarding this clonotype: With a much larger clone just one base away, this may be a read error. The genes are TRBV15 and TRBJ1-2; D uncertain. The CDR3 has 14 amino acids. CDR1 is LNHNV and CDR2 is YYDKDF in the germline V gene (reference sequence). Trimming pared 1 base from V and 6 bases from J, leaving 12 bases between. Here the CDR3 reads CATSRGGLRDGYTF. The CDR3, as DNA: TGTGCCACCAGCAGAGGAGGGCTTCGGGATGGCTACACCTTC.

The chain joins TRBV5-1 to TRBJ2-3; a weak D match, TRBD2 (5 bases). Deletions cut 5 bases from V and 3 bases from J, with 16 bases between. The CDR3 has 15 amino acids. The germline V gene has CDR1 SGHRS and CDR2 YFSETQ. CDR3 protein: CASRRGKGVTDTQYF. The CDR3 DNA sequence: TGCGCCAGCAGGCGAGGGAAGGGAGTGACAGATACGCAGTATTTT.

At least ten counts were recorded for this clonotype. The J gene is TRBJ2-2, the V gene TRBV7-2; no clear D gene. The germline CDR1 and CDR2 sequences are SGHTA and FQGNSA. The CDR3 runs to 13 residues. V dropped 6 bases and J dropped 2 bases, with 7 bases sitting between them. In DNA form, the CDR3 reads TGTGCCAGCAGAGATTACAACACCGGGGAGCTGTTTTTT. This codes for CASRDYNTGELFF.